This TCR beta chain was retrieved from a study of patients and donors after allogeneic stem cell transplantation. TCRdb redid the calling of the RT-PCR reads with MiXCR, one entry per CDR3 protein. The table includes approximately 170,000 distinct CDR3 sequences, about 24% detected once. The CDR3 has 11 amino acids. The germline CDR1 and CDR2 sequences are GTSNPN and SVGIG (reference sequence). Trimming left V 4 bases short and J 4 bases short, with 7 bases between. V is TRBV30 and J is TRBJ1-2; D may be TRBD1 (5 bases). This receptor was taken from a human donor who was either an allogeneic HSCT recipient or a stem cell or donor lymphocyte infusion donor (not recorded which). It is not recorded whose cells these are; they may come from a transplant donor. Sequencing was carried out using blood, either unsorted or a sorted T cell fraction (not recorded which). The CDR3 coding sequence is TGTGCCTGGACAGGGCCCTATGGCTACACCTTC. Its protein product is CAWTGPYGYTF.